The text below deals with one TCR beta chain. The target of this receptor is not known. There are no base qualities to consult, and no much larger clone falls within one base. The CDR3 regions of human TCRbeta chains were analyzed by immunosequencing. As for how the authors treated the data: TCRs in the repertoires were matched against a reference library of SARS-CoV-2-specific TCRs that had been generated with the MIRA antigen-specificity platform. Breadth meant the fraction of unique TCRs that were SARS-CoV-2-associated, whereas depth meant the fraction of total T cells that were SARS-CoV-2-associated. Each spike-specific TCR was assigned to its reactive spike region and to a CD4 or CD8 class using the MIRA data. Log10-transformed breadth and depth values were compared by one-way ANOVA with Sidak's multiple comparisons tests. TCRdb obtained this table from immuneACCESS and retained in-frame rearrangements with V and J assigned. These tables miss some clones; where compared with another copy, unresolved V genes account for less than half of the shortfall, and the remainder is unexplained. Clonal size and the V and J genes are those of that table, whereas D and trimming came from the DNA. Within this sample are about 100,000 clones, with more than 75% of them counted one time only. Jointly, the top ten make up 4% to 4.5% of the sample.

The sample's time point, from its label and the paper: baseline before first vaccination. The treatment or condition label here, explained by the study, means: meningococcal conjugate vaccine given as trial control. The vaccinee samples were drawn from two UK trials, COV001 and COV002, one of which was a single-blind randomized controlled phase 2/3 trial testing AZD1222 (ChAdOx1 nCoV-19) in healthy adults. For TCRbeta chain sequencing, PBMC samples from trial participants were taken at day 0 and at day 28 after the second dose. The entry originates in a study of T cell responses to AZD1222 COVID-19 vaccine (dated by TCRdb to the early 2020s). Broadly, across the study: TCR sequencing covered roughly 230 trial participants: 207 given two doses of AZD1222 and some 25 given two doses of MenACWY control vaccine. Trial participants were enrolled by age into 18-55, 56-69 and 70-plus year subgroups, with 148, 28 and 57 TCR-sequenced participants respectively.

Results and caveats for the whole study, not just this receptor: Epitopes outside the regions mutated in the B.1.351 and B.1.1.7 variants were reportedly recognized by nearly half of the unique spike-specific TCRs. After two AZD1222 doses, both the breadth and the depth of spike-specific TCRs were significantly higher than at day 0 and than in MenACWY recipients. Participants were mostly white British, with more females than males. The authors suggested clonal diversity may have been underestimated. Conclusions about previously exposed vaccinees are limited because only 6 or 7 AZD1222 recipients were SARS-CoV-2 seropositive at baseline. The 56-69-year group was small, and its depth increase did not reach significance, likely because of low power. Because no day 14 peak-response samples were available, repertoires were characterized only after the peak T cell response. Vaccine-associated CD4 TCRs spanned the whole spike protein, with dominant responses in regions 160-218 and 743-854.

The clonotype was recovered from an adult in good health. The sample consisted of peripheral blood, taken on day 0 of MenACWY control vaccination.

The DNA is TGCGCCAGCAGCAGACGCGGAGTAGGGGAAGAGACCCAGTACTTC. The encoded protein is CASSRRGVGEETQYF. This sequence uses TRBV4-3 and TRBJ2-5; the D segment could be TRBD1, given 5 matching bases. Reading from cysteine to phenylalanine, the CDR3 counts 15 amino acids. Only the CDR3 portion is preserved as DNA: 45 bases, with reading frame beginning at the first base. The junction carries 16 bases between V and J, which are trimmed by 5 bases and 3 bases respectively. The germline V gene gives CDR1 as LGHNA and CDR2 as YSLEER.